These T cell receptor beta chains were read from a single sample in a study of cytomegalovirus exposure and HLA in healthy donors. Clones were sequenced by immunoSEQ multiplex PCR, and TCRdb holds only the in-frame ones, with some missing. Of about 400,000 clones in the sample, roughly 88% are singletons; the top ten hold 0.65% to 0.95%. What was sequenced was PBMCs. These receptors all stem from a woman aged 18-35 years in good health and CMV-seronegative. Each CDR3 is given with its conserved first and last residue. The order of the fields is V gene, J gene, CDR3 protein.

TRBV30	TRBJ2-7	CAWSPKVYRSYEQYF
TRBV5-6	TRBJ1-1	CASSSTGATEAFF
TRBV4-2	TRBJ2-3	CASSQFGTGKGDTQYF
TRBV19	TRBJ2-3	CASSTRADTQYF
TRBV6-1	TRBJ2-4	CASSEWGQLAKNIQYF
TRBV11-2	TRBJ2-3	CASTTYSLAGGGYTQYF
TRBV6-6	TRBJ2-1	CASSYGLFYNEQFF
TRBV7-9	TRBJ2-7	CASSPPQGAVYEQYF
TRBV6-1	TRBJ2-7	CASHGTDQYEQYF
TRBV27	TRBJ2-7	CASSHGGSEQYF
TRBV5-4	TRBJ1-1	CASSTGTGGAKNTEAFF
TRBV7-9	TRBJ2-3	CASSPEGTTFTDTQYF
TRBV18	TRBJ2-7	CASSPSSGTPLYEQYF
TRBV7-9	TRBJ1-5	CASSFSGTVNQPQHF
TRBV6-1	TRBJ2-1	CASSDSGLAGGWNEQFF
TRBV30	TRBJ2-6	CAWSPLGRRTSSGANVLTF
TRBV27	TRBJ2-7	CASSLSSVPGEQYF
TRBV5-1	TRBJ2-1	CASGWTSGSPSYNEQFF
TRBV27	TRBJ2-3	CASSLIVTGGPGDTQYF
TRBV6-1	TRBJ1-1	CASTSQGYTEAFF
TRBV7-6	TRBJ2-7	CASSLVLEASPDEQYF
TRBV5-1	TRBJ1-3	CASSPGQLHSGNTIYF
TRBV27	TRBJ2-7	CASSLDRGGEQYF
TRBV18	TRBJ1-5	CASSPSDSGNQPQHF
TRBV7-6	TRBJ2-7	CASSPPAGGGEQYF
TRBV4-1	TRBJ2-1	CASSQTQRGGPYNEQFF